One T cell receptor (beta chain) is described in this entry. This sample was included in a study of identifying expanded T cells in peripheral blood. The repertoire was sequenced with immunoSEQ multiplex PCR; TCRdb's copy has only in-frame clones and lacks some. The sample records more than 90,000 clones, around nine tenths being singletons. No infections or other immune events were documented during collection. Per germline, CDR1 MNHEY and CDR2 SMNVEV (reference sequence). With 1 base clipped from V and 6 bases from J, the junction kept 2 bases outside the gene matches. The CDR3 length is 13 residues.

The chain couples TRBV27 to TRBJ2-7; TRBD1 aligns across 8 bases. The TCR comes from a person aged 18 to 75 in good health. Material: blood. Here the CDR3 reads CASSLYRGFEQYF. The CDR3 bases are TGTGCCAGCAGTTTATACAGGGGGTTCGAGCAGTACTTC.